These 10 T cell receptor beta chains share one sample of origin, sequenced in a study of cytomegalovirus exposure and HLA in healthy donors. The PCR was carried out with 60 Vbeta primers and 13 Jbeta primers. TCRdb's copy holds only in-frame clones and misses some; the assay was immunoSEQ multiplex PCR. Recorded for this sample: about 76,000 clones. The sequencing sample was made of PBMCs. These receptors all come from a woman between 35 and 50 years old in good health and CMV-seropositive.

The V call is TRBV10-3, the J call TRBJ2-7; 14 nucleotides align to TRBD2. This CDR3 spans 19 amino acids. CDR1 ENHRY and CDR2 SYGVKD come from the germline V gene. V was clipped by 5 bases and J by 2 bases; unmatched bases: 14. CDR3 nucleotides: TGTGCCATCAGTACTGGGACTAGCGGGAGATTACTACAACCCTACGAGCAGTACTTC. Translation gives CAISTGTSGRLLQPYEQYF.

The chain links TRBV29-1 to TRBJ2-7, with TRBD2 identical over 12 bases. The CDR3 contains 15 residues. V was clipped by 0 bases and J by 7 bases; unmatched bases: 7. The V gene's germline CDR1 is SQVTM and CDR2 ANQGSEA. CDR3 coding DNA: TGCAGCGTTGAAGATTGGACTAGCGGGGAACGAGAGCAGTACTTC. Translation: CSVEDWTSGEREQYF.

The V call is TRBV7-8, the J call TRBJ2-2, with TRBD1 matching over 9 bases. The germline V gene encodes CDR1 SGHVS and CDR2 FQNEAQ. V was pared by 1 base and J by 6 bases, with 15 bases of the junction left unmatched. The CDR3 extends over 19 amino acids. The DNA for the CDR3 is TGTGCCAGCAGCTTAGTTGATAGACCGGGACAGGGCATCTCCGGGGAGCTGTTTTTT. Amino acid sequence: CASSLVDRPGQGISGELFF.

The chain joins TRBV19 to TRBJ1-1, with 8 nucleotides matching TRBD1. With V trimmed by 3 bases and J by 3 bases, 6 bases remained unmatched. The germline V gene encodes CDR1 LNHDA and CDR2 SQIVND (reference sequence). This CDR3 is 15 amino acids long. CDR3 nucleotides: TGTGCCAGTAGTATCTTAGGACAGGGTTACACTGAAGCTTTCTTT. Translating it yields CASSILGQGYTEAFF. The full variable domain, with the rest looked up from reference TRBV19 and TRBJ1-1, is DGGITQSPKYLFRKEGQNVTLSCEQNLNHDAMYWYRQDPGQGLRLIYYSQIVNDFQKGDIAEGYSVSREKKESFPLTVTSAQKNPTAFYLCASSILGQGYTEAFFGQGTRLTVV.

The chain uses TRBV5-1 and TRBJ2-6; D is perhaps TRBD1 (6 bases). The CDR3 spans 17 residues. The germline V gene has CDR1 SGHRS and CDR2 YFSETQ. V lost 3 bases and J 0 bases, leaving 13 bases between the germline ends. The CDR3 loop reads CASSSDRRSSGANVLTF. The CDR3 nucleotides read TGCGCCAGCAGCTCCGACAGGCGTAGCTCTGGGGCCAACGTCCTGACTTTC.

The chain couples TRBV11-1 to TRBJ2-7; the match to TRBD2 covers 9 bases. Germline V gives CDR1 SGHAT, CDR2 FQDESV (reference sequence). This CDR3 is 15 amino acids long. The junction had 8 bases not matched to a gene; V was cut back by 5 bases and J by 3 bases. This chain's CDR3 is CASSPKTSGYYEQYF. DNA of the CDR3: TGTGCCAGCAGCCCGAAGACTAGCGGTTACTACGAGCAGTACTTC.

The V and J genes are TRBV4-3 and TRBJ2-3; a possible D gene is TRBD1 (6 bases). Trimming left V 1 base short and J 5 bases short, with 16 bases between. Germline CDR1 and CDR2: LGHNA and YSLEER. This CDR3 contains 16 residues. The CDR3 DNA reads as TGCGCCAGCAGCCAAGTCTCACCAGGGGTGGGAGATACGCAGTATTTT. Translation gives CASSQVSPGVGDTQYF.

This chain links TRBV7-2 with TRBJ1-2, with 8 nucleotides matching TRBD1. After removal of 0 bases from V and 5 bases from J, the junction contained 8 bases not matched to a gene. The CDR3 is 16 amino acids. Germline lookup yields CDR1 SGHTA and CDR2 FQGNSA. The CDR3 reads CASSLASRTGNYGYTF. In DNA, the CDR3 is TGTGCCAGCAGCTTAGCGTCCCGGACAGGGAATTATGGCTACACCTTC.

CDR3 amino acids: CASSFVARPNTGELFF. The CDR3 nucleotides are TGTGCCAGCAGCTTCGTGGCTAGGCCCAACACCGGGGAGCTGTTTTTT. The J gene is TRBJ2-2, the V gene TRBV11-2; D not certain. V was trimmed by 3 bases and J by 2 bases, leaving 13 bases between them. Germline V gene data show CDR1 as SGHAT and CDR2 as FQNNGV. The CDR3 contains 16 residues.

On this clone itself: Relative to the germline gene, one junction end is altered; a read error may explain this. This rearrangement joins TRBV29-1 to TRBJ2-1; the D gene is possibly TRBD1 (6 bases). The germline V gene has CDR1 SQVTM and CDR2 ANQGSEA. The CDR3 has 13 residues. Here the CDR3 reads CSVLTGWVNEQLF. The CDR3 bases are TGCAGCGTTCTCACAGGGTGGGTTAATGAGCAGCTCTTC.